The 2 T cell receptor beta chains below come from one sample, sequenced in a study of T cell responses to AZD1222 COVID-19 vaccine. The method was immunoSEQ multiplex PCR; TCRdb's version includes in-frame clones alone and lacks a portion of them. The data hold some 150,000 clones, with approximately 86% observed a single time. The sequencing here drew on peripheral blood, taken after recovery from COVID-19. The source is an adult who had recovered from COVID-19.

The chain has TRBV7-2 and TRBJ1-4, with D perhaps matching TRBD1 (5 bases). Germline V CDR1 and CDR2: SGHTA, FQGNSA. The CDR3 runs to 18 residues. The V end lost 4 bases, the J end lost 0 bases, and 18 bases lay between the germline ends. Here the CDR3 DNA reads TGTGCCAGCAGCTCCGAGGGACTCATGAGGGCAACTAATGAAAAACTGTTTTTT. Translation: CASSSEGLMRATNEKLFF.

The gene calls are TRBV5-4 and TRBJ1-1; the D gene is possibly TRBD1 (5 bases). CDR3 length: 16 residues. Per germline, CDR1 SGHNT and CDR2 YYREEE (reference sequence). Between the trimmed V and J ends, which lost 5 bases and 5 bases, there was a span of 22 bases. The CDR3 DNA reads as TGTGCCAGCAGTCCGCTCCCCCGGGGGACCCGGACTGAAGCTTTCTTT. The encoded protein is CASSPLPRGTRTEAFF.